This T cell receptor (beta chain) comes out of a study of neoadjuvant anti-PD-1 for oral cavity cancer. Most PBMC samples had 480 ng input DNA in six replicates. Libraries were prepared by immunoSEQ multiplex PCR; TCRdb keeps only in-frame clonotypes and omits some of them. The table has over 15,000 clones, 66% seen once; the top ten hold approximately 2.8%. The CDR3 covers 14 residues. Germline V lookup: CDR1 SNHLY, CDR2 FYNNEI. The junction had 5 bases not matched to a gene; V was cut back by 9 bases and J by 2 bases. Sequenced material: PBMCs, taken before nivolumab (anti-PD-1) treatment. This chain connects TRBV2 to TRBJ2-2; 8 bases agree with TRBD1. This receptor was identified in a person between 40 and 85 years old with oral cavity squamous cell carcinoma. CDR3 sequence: CASGQGENTGELFF. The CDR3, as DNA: TGTGCCAGTGGACAGGGCGAAAACACCGGGGAGCTGTTTTTT.